These T cell receptor beta chains were read from a single sample in a study of early stage breast cancer tumors. Only in-frame clones appear in the TCRdb table, and some are missing; sequencing was by immunoSEQ multiplex PCR. This table has more than 60,000 clones, approximately 79% appearing once. The sample was blood. These receptors came from a person between 60 and 69 years old with breast cancer. The CDR3 runs from the conserved cysteine through the conserved F or W. A D gene is named only where the DNA matches it firmly. Some rows mark clone size as missing; the rest say once, few, many or name a class of expanded clone.

v_gene: TRBV10-2
d_gene: .
j_gene: TRBJ2-7
abundance: .
CDR3nt: TGCGCCAGCAGTTTCCCCGGACAGATGAGATGGGAGCAGTACTTC
CDR3aa: CASSFPGQMRWEQYF

v_gene: TRBV2
d_gene: TRBD1
j_gene: TRBJ2-3
abundance: .
CDR3nt: TGTGCCAGCCGAACAGGGGTAGGAGATACGCAGTATTTT
CDR3aa: CASRTGVGDTQYF

v_gene: TRBV9
d_gene: .
j_gene: TRBJ1-2
abundance: .
CDR3nt: TGTGCCAGCAGCGTATCTGACGGCGGTGGCTACACCTTC
CDR3aa: CASSVSDGGGYTF

v_gene: TRBV2
d_gene: TRBD2
j_gene: TRBJ2-1
abundance: .
CDR3nt: TGTGCCAGTACCGGCGGGACTAGAGGGCTAACGCAGTTCTTC
CDR3aa: CASTGGTRGLTQFF

v_gene: TRBV2
d_gene: .
j_gene: TRBJ1-2
abundance: once
CDR3nt: TGTGCCAGCAGGAGGGGGGGTGGCTACACCTTC
CDR3aa: CASRRGGGYTF

v_gene: TRBV15
d_gene: .
j_gene: TRBJ2-6
abundance: .
CDR3nt: TGTGCCACCAGCAGTCGCTCTGGGGCCAACGTCCTGACTTTC
CDR3aa: CATSSRSGANVLTF

v_gene: TRBV5-1
d_gene: .
j_gene: TRBJ2-1
abundance: .
CDR3nt: TGCGCCAGCAGAGTGGAGGCTAGCTCCTACAATGAGCAGTTCTTC
CDR3aa: CASRVEASSYNEQFF

v_gene: TRBV27
d_gene: .
j_gene: TRBJ2-1
abundance: .
CDR3nt: TGTGCCAGCAGTTTCGGGTCGGGGAGAGAGCAGTTCTTC
CDR3aa: CASSFGSGREQFF

v_gene: TRBV11-2
d_gene: .
j_gene: TRBJ2-3
abundance: .
CDR3nt: TGTGCCAGCAGCTTGCAGGGCCCGTTGGATTTAGATACGCAGTATTTT
CDR3aa: CASSLQGPLDLDTQYF

v_gene: TRBV28
d_gene: .
j_gene: TRBJ1-5
abundance: few
CDR3nt: TGTGCCAGCAGACGACAGTCCAATCAGCCCCAGCATTTT
CDR3aa: CASRRQSNQPQHF

v_gene: TRBV28
d_gene: .
j_gene: TRBJ2-3
abundance: .
CDR3nt: TGTGCCAGCAGTTTAGGGCGGGTAGGCACAGATACGCAGTATTTT
CDR3aa: CASSLGRVGTDTQYF

v_gene: TRBV5-6
d_gene: .
j_gene: TRBJ2-3
abundance: once
CDR3nt: TGTGCCAGCAGCTCCCGAGACCGTATGAGGACAGATACGCAGTATTTT
CDR3aa: CASSSRDRMRTDTQYF

v_gene: TRBV28
d_gene: .
j_gene: TRBJ1-5
abundance: .
CDR3nt: TGTGCCAGCAGAGGGACGACAGCTGGCAATCAGCCCCAGCATTTT
CDR3aa: CASRGTTAGNQPQHF

v_gene: TRBV11-2
d_gene: TRBD2
j_gene: TRBJ2-1
abundance: .
CDR3nt: TGTGCCAGCAGCCCCGGGACTAGCGGATACAATGAGCAGTTCTTC
CDR3aa: CASSPGTSGYNEQFF

v_gene: TRBV7-3
d_gene: .
j_gene: TRBJ2-3
abundance: .
CDR3nt: TGTGCCAGCAGCTTAAATAACGGGAGAACAGATACGCAGTATTTT
CDR3aa: CASSLNNGRTDTQYF

v_gene: TRBV4-3
d_gene: .
j_gene: TRBJ1-1
abundance: .
CDR3nt: TGCGCCAGCAGCCAAGATGAGGGACCTGAAGCTTTCTTT
CDR3aa: CASSQDEGPEAFF

v_gene: TRBV4-2
d_gene: .
j_gene: TRBJ2-1
abundance: .
CDR3nt: TGTGCCAGCAGCTTACGGACCCCCTCGCACAATGAGCAGTTCTTC
CDR3aa: CASSLRTPSHNEQFF

v_gene: TRBV9
d_gene: TRBD1
j_gene: TRBJ1-2
abundance: .
CDR3nt: TGTGCCAGCAGCGTGGGACAGGGCCCTGGTGGCTACACCTTC
CDR3aa: CASSVGQGPGGYTF

v_gene: TRBV2
d_gene: TRBD1
j_gene: TRBJ1-2
abundance: .
CDR3nt: TGTGCCAGCAGTTGGACAGGGGATGGCTACACCTTC
CDR3aa: CASSWTGDGYTF

v_gene: TRBV7-2
d_gene: TRBD2
j_gene: TRBJ2-1
abundance: .
CDR3nt: TGTGCCAGCAGCTTAGGGGGACTAGCCTCCTACAATGAGCAGTTCTTC
CDR3aa: CASSLGGLASYNEQFF

v_gene: TRBV5-1
d_gene: .
j_gene: TRBJ1-1
abundance: once
CDR3nt: TGCGCCAGCAGTATAGGGAACACTGAAGCTTTCTTT
CDR3aa: CASSIGNTEAFF

v_gene: TRBV2
d_gene: .
j_gene: TRBJ2-5
abundance: .
CDR3nt: TGTGCCAGCAGTGGACAGGTTTACAGAGAGACCCAGTACTTC
CDR3aa: CASSGQVYRETQYF

v_gene: TRBV18
d_gene: .
j_gene: TRBJ2-3
abundance: .
CDR3nt: TGTGCCAGCTCACCAAGGGGGAATCCATCAGCAGATACGCAGTATTTT
CDR3aa: CASSPRGNPSADTQYF

v_gene: TRBV6-5
d_gene: .
j_gene: TRBJ1-1
abundance: .
CDR3nt: TGTGCCAGTTATAGACAGGCGCAGGGCACTGAAGCTTTCTTT
CDR3aa: CASYRQAQGTEAFF

v_gene: TRBV7-9
d_gene: TRBD2
j_gene: TRBJ2-6
abundance: .
CDR3nt: TGTGCCAGCAGCTTAGGACTAGCGGGAAGGTTAGGTGGGGCCAACGTCCTGACTTTC
CDR3aa: CASSLGLAGRLGGANVLTF

v_gene: TRBV6-6
d_gene: TRBD2
j_gene: TRBJ2-3
abundance: .
CDR3nt: TGTGCCAGCAGGACTAGCGGGAGGGCCGGGACAGATACGCAGTATTTT
CDR3aa: CASRTSGRAGTDTQYF

v_gene: TRBV9
d_gene: TRBD1
j_gene: TRBJ1-5
abundance: .
CDR3nt: TGTGCCAGCAGCCGGACAGGGGGCAATCAGCCCCAGCATTTT
CDR3aa: CASSRTGGNQPQHF

v_gene: TRBV6-1
d_gene: .
j_gene: TRBJ2-2
abundance: .
CDR3nt: TGTGCCAGCAGTGAAGGAGCCCGGAACACCGGGGAGCTGTTTTTT
CDR3aa: CASSEGARNTGELFF

v_gene: TRBV5-5
d_gene: TRBD1
j_gene: TRBJ1-4
abundance: .
CDR3nt: TGTGCCAGCAGCGGGGACAGGGTGGAAGAAAAACTGTTTTTT
CDR3aa: CASSGDRVEEKLFF

v_gene: TRBV5-6
d_gene: .
j_gene: TRBJ2-7
abundance: .
CDR3nt: TGTGCCAGCAGCCCCGGCGTTGTACAGAGATCCTACGAGCAGTACTTC
CDR3aa: CASSPGVVQRSYEQYF

v_gene: TRBV28
d_gene: TRBD1
j_gene: TRBJ1-5
abundance: .
CDR3nt: TGTGCCAGCAGTGCTGGGGACAGGGAAAGTCAGCCCCAGCATTTT
CDR3aa: CASSAGDRESQPQHF

v_gene: TRBV9
d_gene: TRBD1
j_gene: TRBJ1-3
abundance: .
CDR3nt: TGTGCCAGCAGGAGGGGGGGGACAGCCGACTCTGGAAACACCATATATTTT
CDR3aa: CASRRGGTADSGNTIYF

v_gene: TRBV6-5
d_gene: .
j_gene: TRBJ2-2
abundance: .
CDR3nt: TGTGCCAGCGGGGGCGGGGAGCTGTTTTTT
CDR3aa: CASGGGELFF

v_gene: TRBV10-3
d_gene: TRBD2
j_gene: TRBJ2-1
abundance: .
CDR3nt: TGTGCCATCAGCCCCCTAGCGGGAGCAGACAATGAGCAGTTCTTC
CDR3aa: CAISPLAGADNEQFF

v_gene: TRBV19
d_gene: .
j_gene: TRBJ1-4
abundance: .
CDR3nt: TGTGCCAGTAGTACCCGCGGGCGGAGTAAACTGTTTTTT
CDR3aa: CASSTRGRSKLFF

v_gene: TRBV6-5
d_gene: .
j_gene: TRBJ1-2
abundance: .
CDR3nt: TGTGCCAGTTCCTCGGCCCGAGGGTCCTATGGCTACACCTTC
CDR3aa: CASSSARGSYGYTF

v_gene: TRBV28
d_gene: .
j_gene: TRBJ1-2
abundance: .
CDR3nt: TGTGCCAGCAGTTTGGGGGCAGGCCGAAACTATGGCTACACCTTC
CDR3aa: CASSLGAGRNYGYTF

v_gene: TRBV9
d_gene: .
j_gene: TRBJ2-1
abundance: .
CDR3nt: TGTGCCAGCAGCGTATTTTCCTATCAAGGGAGTGAGCAGTTCTTC
CDR3aa: CASSVFSYQGSEQFF

v_gene: TRBV10-3
d_gene: .
j_gene: TRBJ1-2
abundance: .
CDR3nt: TGTGCCATCAGTGAGGCAGGGAGTCGGAACTATGGCTACACCTTC
CDR3aa: CAISEAGSRNYGYTF

v_gene: TRBV7-2
d_gene: .
j_gene: TRBJ1-1
abundance: .
CDR3nt: TGTGCCAGCAGCTACGGGATGTCGAACACTGAAGCTTTCTTT
CDR3aa: CASSYGMSNTEAFF

v_gene: TRBV2
d_gene: .
j_gene: TRBJ2-5
abundance: .
CDR3nt: TGTGCCAGCAGTCGGGGACTTGACCAAGAGACCCAGTACTTC
CDR3aa: CASSRGLDQETQYF

v_gene: TRBV19
d_gene: .
j_gene: TRBJ2-2
abundance: .
CDR3nt: TGTGCCAGTAGTGGGACCGTCGGGGAGCTGTTTTTT
CDR3aa: CASSGTVGELFF

v_gene: TRBV19
d_gene: .
j_gene: TRBJ2-6
abundance: once
CDR3nt: TGTGCCAGTAGGTCTGCTTGGAGCTCTGGGGCCAACGTCCTGACTTTC
CDR3aa: CASRSAWSSGANVLTF